A single sample gave rise to the 22 T cell receptor beta chains below, sequenced in a study of early stage breast cancer tumors. Using immunoSEQ multiplex PCR, the repertoire was profiled, and TCRdb retains in-frame clones only, with some absent. Among about 30,000 clones listed, 65% to 75% were seen once. Sample: blood. The receptor source for this set is a person aged 45-60 years with breast cancer.

In this sample, this clone turned up a few times. The V and J genes are TRBV7-6 and TRBJ2-1, with D uncertain. CDR3 length: 16 amino acids. The germline gives CDR1 SGHVS, CDR2 FNYEAQ. Trimming shortened V by 2 bases and J by 0 bases, and 11 bases separated the two germline ends. The CDR3 region has the DNA TGTGCCAGCAGCTTATCAGAGTGGAGCTCCTACAATGAGCAGTTCTTC. Its protein is CASSLSEWSSYNEQFF.

CDR3 in amino acids: CASSLNGGNIGQETQYF. The DNA for the CDR3 is TGTGCCAGCAGCTTAAATGGCGGGAACATAGGGCAAGAGACCCAGTACTTC. This sequence joins TRBV7-8 and TRBJ2-5; weak D call: TRBD2 (6 bases). Germline lookup yields CDR1 SGHVS and CDR2 FQNEAQ. V lost 2 bases to trimming and J lost 2 bases, with 18 bases between them. CDR3 size: 17 residues.

The J gene is TRBJ2-7, the V gene TRBV7-2; a weak D match, TRBD2 (5 bases). The CDR3 has 14 residues. V lost 5 bases to trimming and J lost 2 bases, with 13 bases between them. Per the germline V gene, CDR1 is SGHTA and CDR2 is FQGNSA. The CDR3 DNA reads TGTGCCAGCAGCCGAGGGTATGCAGCCTACGAGCAGTACTTC. Protein product: CASSRGYAAYEQYF.

This clone appeared a few times. The chain employs TRBV7-9 and TRBJ1-5; 10 positions match TRBD1. CDR3 length equals 15 residues. V was pared by 5 bases and J by 2 bases, with 3 bases of the junction left unmatched. Germline V gene data show CDR1 as SEHNR and CDR2 as FQNEAQ (reference sequence). The CDR3 DNA is TGTGCCAGCAGCCCTGGGACAGGGGGCAATCAGCCCCAGCATTTT. It is translated as CASSPGTGGNQPQHF.

The gene calls are TRBV11-2 and TRBJ2-4; TRBD2 matches 7 bases. CDR1 is SGHAT, CDR2 FQNNGV, per germline. After removal of 0 bases from V and 9 bases from J, the junction contained 8 bases not matched to a gene. The CDR3 extends over 15 amino acids. CDR3 bases: TGTGCCAGCAGCTTAGAAGTGGGGAGGGAGGTCATTCAGTACTTC. Protein: CASSLEVGREVIQYF.

This clone was detected only a few times. The genes are TRBV6-1 and TRBJ1-5; perhaps TRBD1 as D (5 bases). The CDR3 runs to 15 residues. Germline assignment: CDR1 MNHNS and CDR2 SASEGT. V lost 7 bases, J lost 5 bases, and 18 bases lay in between. The CDR3 sequence: CASIPGTAWDQPQHF. The CDR3 coding sequence is TGTGCCAGCATTCCGGGGACGGCCTGGGATCAGCCCCAGCATTTT.

The V gene is TRBV5-4, the J gene TRBJ1-2; TRBD1 matches at 12 bases. Germline V gene lookup returns CDR1 SGHNT and CDR2 YYREEE (reference sequence). There are 15 residues in the CDR3. After removal of 1 base from V and 8 bases from J, the junction contained 6 bases not matched to a gene. The CDR3 region has the DNA TGTGCCAGCAGCTTGTTTGGGACAGGGGGCGCAGGCTACACCTTC. It specifies CASSLFGTGGAGYTF.

The chain uses TRBV7-9 and TRBJ1-2, with 9 bases fitting TRBD1. This CDR3 comprises 14 residues. Trimming at V came to 4 bases and at J to 7 bases, leaving 7 bases not matched to a gene. Per the germline V gene, CDR1 is SEHNR and CDR2 is FQNEAQ (reference sequence). The CDR3 is CASSYRDRAAGYTF. As DNA, the CDR3 is TGTGCCAGCAGCTACCGGGACAGGGCGGCTGGCTACACCTTC.

This clone was seen only once. J is TRBJ1-3 and V is TRBV13; D gene ambiguous. V lost 5 bases, J lost 3 bases, and 8 bases lay in between. CDR1 and CDR2 from the germline V gene are PRHDT and FYEKMQ (reference sequence). The CDR3 sequence is 13 residues long. The CDR3 is CASSGGLGNTIYF. The CDR3 DNA reads TGTGCCAGCAGCGGAGGGCTTGGAAACACCATATATTTT.

In its sample, this clone was seen a few times. The chain links TRBV10-3 to TRBJ1-2, with D uncertain. The CDR3 has 13 amino acids. V was clipped by 4 bases and J by 5 bases, with 11 bases between them. Germline V CDR1 and CDR2: ENHRY, SYGVKD. This chain's CDR3 is CAISVRPSYGYTF. The CDR3 nucleotides read TGTGCCATCAGTGTTAGACCTAGTTATGGCTACACCTTC.

The chain uses TRBV7-2 and TRBJ2-5; D gene ambiguous. Germline assignment: CDR1 SGHTA and CDR2 FQGNSA. V was cut by 5 bases and J by 7 bases, with 20 bases left in between. The CDR3 is 15 amino acids. CDR3: CASSPPPTLPGTQYF. The CDR3 region has the DNA TGTGCCAGCAGCCCCCCCCCGACCTTGCCGGGGACCCAGTACTTC. The complete variable domain, with remaining parts taken from reference TRBV7-2 and TRBJ2-5, reads GAGVSQSPSNKVTEKGKDVELRCDPISGHTALYWYRQSLGQGLEFLIYFQGNSAPDKSGLPSDRFSAERTGGSVSTLTIQRTQQEDSAVYLCASSPPPTLPGTQYFGPGTRLLVL.

The rearrangement links TRBV6-1 to TRBJ2-7; D is unclear. The CDR3 has 11 residues. The germline CDR1 and CDR2 sequences are MNHNS and SASEGT. V was pared by 7 bases and J by 3 bases, with 7 bases between. This chain's CDR3 is CASTKHYEQYF. In DNA form, the CDR3 reads TGTGCCAGCACCAAGCACTACGAGCAGTACTTC.

In this sample, this clone turned up a few times. The CDR3 loop is CASSPSYLTEAFF. The CDR3 DNA reads as TGTGCCAGCTCACCATCCTACCTCACTGAAGCTTTCTTT. The V and J genes are TRBV18 and TRBJ1-1; D ambiguous. Germline values: CDR1 KGHSH, CDR2 LQKENI. Trimming left V 2 bases short and J 4 bases short, with 8 bases between. This CDR3 comprises 13 residues.

This clone was picked up a small number of times. The genes are TRBV2 and TRBJ1-5, with D hard to call. This CDR3 is 15 amino acids long. V was pared by 0 bases and J by 3 bases, with 9 bases between. Germline loops: CDR1 SNHLY, CDR2 FYNNEI. As DNA, the CDR3 is TGTGCCAGCAGTGAAGCAGGGATGGTCAATCAGCCCCAGCATTTT. The encoded protein is CASSEAGMVNQPQHF.

The chain carries TRBV11-2 and TRBJ1-2; D remains unclear. The V gene's germline CDR1 is SGHAT and CDR2 FQNNGV. V lost 5 bases, J lost 5 bases, and 18 bases lay in between. The CDR3 has 15 residues. As DNA, the CDR3 is TGTGCCAGCAGCCCACGTGGACCAAGATCTTATGGCTACACCTTC. Amino acids: CASSPRGPRSYGYTF.

The J gene is TRBJ1-2, the V gene TRBV7-2; D is perhaps TRBD1 (5 bases). Trimming took off 1 base at V and 7 bases at J, with 16 bases between the two ends. In germline, CDR1 is SGHTA, CDR2 FQGNSA. The CDR3 is 15 amino acids. CDR3 protein: CASSLVPRGRSGYTF. DNA of the CDR3: TGTGCCAGCAGCTTAGTGCCCCGGGGCCGGAGTGGCTACACCTTC.

V usage is TRBV19 and J usage is TRBJ2-2; tentative D call: TRBD2 (5 bases). The length of the CDR3 is 16 residues. V was clipped by 3 bases and J by 2 bases, with 13 bases between them. In germline, CDR1 is LNHDA, CDR2 SQIVND (reference sequence). The DNA of the CDR3 is TGTGCCAGTAGTATGGAAGCGGTCGGAAACACCGGGGAGCTGTTTTTT. Its protein is CASSMEAVGNTGELFF.

V is TRBV7-9 and J is TRBJ1-2, with TRBD1 matching 8 bases. With 5 bases clipped from V and 4 bases from J, the junction kept 15 bases outside the gene matches. The germline V gene has CDR1 SEHNR and CDR2 FQNEAQ (reference sequence). The CDR3 length is 17 residues. CDR3 bases: TGTGCCAGCAGCCTACTACTGGGACAGGAAGGAGGCTATGGCTACACCTTC. Its translation is CASSLLLGQEGGYGYTF.

The chain is built from TRBV19 and TRBJ1-3, with a weak D call TRBD1 (5 bases). This CDR3 contains 14 residues. The ends were cut back, 3 bases at V and 11 bases at J, with 17 bases in the middle. CDR1 and CDR2 (germline): LNHDA, SQIVND (reference sequence). The CDR3 loop reads CASSIGQSWVPIYF. The CDR3 nucleotides are TGTGCCAGTAGTATCGGACAAAGTTGGGTCCCCATATATTTT.

The rearrangement joins TRBV11-2 to TRBJ2-5; 8 nucleotides agree with TRBD1. Germline V gene sequence: CDR1 SGHAT, CDR2 FQNNGV. The CDR3 sequence is 15 residues long. Trimming cost V 5 bases and J 2 bases; bases outside gene matches: 7. The CDR3 spells CASSVHRDRQETQYF. The CDR3 DNA reads TGTGCCAGCAGCGTTCACCGGGACAGGCAAGAGACCCAGTACTTC.

The J gene is TRBJ1-5, the V gene TRBV5-1; D is perhaps TRBD1 (5 bases). The CDR3 runs 15 residues. The germline CDR1 and CDR2 sequences are SGHRS and YFSETQ. V was shortened by 3 bases and J by 3 bases, with 13 bases between the two germline ends. The CDR3 nucleotides read TGCGCCAGCAGCTCCACAGGAGACAACAATCAGCCCCAGCATTTT. Encoded protein: CASSSTGDNNQPQHF.

As DNA, the CDR3 is TGCGCCAGCAGCTTGGGGGCGGGGGGGTCCCCCACTGAAGCTTTCTTT. Translation: CASSLGAGGSPTEAFF. V gene TRBV5-1 combines with J gene TRBJ1-1, with TRBD1 as a possible D gene (5 bases). This CDR3 has 16 residues. With 0 bases removed from V and 4 bases from J, the gap between germline ends came to 16 bases. Germline V gene lookup returns CDR1 SGHRS and CDR2 YFSETQ.